This T cell receptor beta chain was documented in a study of identical twins. Study-wide findings and caveats: A partial confounding effect on zero-insertion analyses could come from invariant MAIT and iNKT cells. Some out-of-frame alpha sequences were shared by twins, and these showed excess low generation probability.

The germline gives CDR1 SGHRS, CDR2 YFSETQ. Trimming took 1 base from V and 8 from J, leaving 12 bases between them. CDR3 length: 13 residues. As for this clonotype: As yet, its antigen is unknown.

TCRdb called the 5' RACE reads again in MiXCR, with one record for every CDR3 protein. The sample holds some 630,000 distinct CDR3 sequences, just over 7% seen once. The sample was also linked to a second study, of yellow fever vaccine responses in identical twins.

The sequenced material came from PBMCs. This receptor was obtained from a woman under 30 in good health. The gene calls are TRBV5-1 and TRBJ1-1, with no clear D. This chain's CDR3 is CASSLQWFGEAFF. The CDR3 DNA reads TGCGCCAGCAGCTTGCAATGGTTTGGAGAAGCTTTCTTT.